Below, 15 T cell receptor beta chains from the same sample are listed, as sequenced in a study of T cells in Graves' hyperthyroidism and ophthalmopathy. Researchers amplified the TCR beta CDR3 regions from RNA transcripts. The primer set for the first-round RT-PCR of the TCR CDR3 was HTBI. A single record per CDR3 protein comes from TCRdb applying MiXCR to the multiplex PCR reads. Among approximately 320,000 distinct CDR3 sequences listed, 16% were seen once. Material for sequencing was blood. The source of these receptors is a man under 40 with Graves' hyperthyroidism.

The chain recombines TRBV7-9 with TRBJ2-7; 7 positions match TRBD1. The V segment lost 8 bases and the J segment 3 bases; nucleotides outside the gene matches: 10. Germline CDR1 SEHNR, CDR2 FQNEAQ (reference sequence). The CDR3 runs to 14 residues. The CDR3 loop reads CASGPRQGDYEQYF. For the CDR3, the DNA is TGTGCCAGCGGACCGCGGCAGGGGGACTACGAGCAGTACTTC.

The sample holds a few counts of this clonotype. V and J are TRBV28 and TRBJ1-2; D is ambiguous. V dropped 3 bases and J dropped 2 bases, with 10 bases sitting between them. This CDR3 spans 14 amino acids. Germline CDR1 MDHEN, CDR2 SYDVKM. DNA for the CDR3: TGTGCCAGCAGTTTCCTCCCGAGGAACTATGGCTACACCTTC. This gives the protein CASSFLPRNYGYTF.

The J gene is TRBJ1-1, the V gene TRBV20-1; 8 positions agree with TRBD1. With 6 bases clipped from V and 6 bases from J, the junction kept 9 bases outside the gene matches. CDR1 is DFQATT, CDR2 SNEGSKA, per germline (reference sequence). The CDR3 has 13 residues. CDR3 in DNA: TGCAGTGCAACTGACAGGGGAAGACCTGAAGCTTTCTTT. It is translated as CSATDRGRPEAFF.

Many counts were recorded for this clonotype. V usage is TRBV18 and J usage is TRBJ1-1; D unresolved. V was clipped by 3 bases and J by 3 bases, with 11 bases between them. The CDR3 loop spans 14 amino acids. CDR1 is KGHSH, CDR2 LQKENI, per germline. The CDR3 reads CASSPAGRDTEAFF. The DNA for the CDR3 is TGTGCCAGCTCACCTGCCGGGAGGGACACTGAAGCTTTCTTT.

The V and J genes are TRBV28 and TRBJ1-2; no definite D call. This CDR3 is built from 13 residues. Per germline, CDR1 MDHEN and CDR2 SYDVKM. V lost 3 bases and J lost 3, with 8 bases in between. DNA for the CDR3: TGTGCCAGCAGTTTGAACGGCTACTATGGCTACACCTTC. This codes for CASSLNGYYGYTF.

This clonotype was recorded many times. The chain employs TRBV6-1 and TRBJ2-1, with D perhaps TRBD1 (5 bases). Germline V gene data show CDR1 as MNHNS and CDR2 as SASEGT. Trimming took 3 bases from V and 10 from J, leaving 13 bases between them. The CDR3 has 13 amino acids. CDR3 DNA sequence: TGTGCCAGCAGTGAGTCCAGGGTGGGCGAGCAGTTCTTC. This sequence encodes CASSESRVGEQFF.

The chain carries TRBV7-8 and TRBJ1-1, with D possibly being TRBD1 (5 bases). Trimming shortened V by 0 bases and J by 5 bases, and 13 bases separated the two germline ends. Germline lookup yields CDR1 SGHVS and CDR2 FQNEAQ. This CDR3 is built from 15 residues. The CDR3 sequence: CASSLARGNRTEAFF. CDR3 DNA: TGTGCCAGCAGCTTAGCCCGGGGGAATCGGACTGAAGCTTTCTTT.

This clonotype was counted between two and nine times. The rearrangement joins TRBV5-4 to TRBJ2-2; the D gene is possibly TRBD2 (6 bases). Germline lookup yields CDR1 SGHNT and CDR2 YYREEE (reference sequence). The CDR3 loop spans 15 amino acids. Trimming removed 0 bases from V and 1 base from J, with 7 bases in between. The CDR3 region is CASSLGDWNTGELFF. The DNA of the CDR3 is TGTGCCAGCAGCTTGGGGGACTGGAACACCGGGGAGCTGTTTTTT.

About this clonotype: The CDR3 does not end in the conserved phenylalanine or tryptophan, so this is likely a read error. The rearrangement uses TRBV4-1 and TRBJ1-2; 10 nucleotides line up with TRBD1. Germline CDR1 MGHRA, CDR2 YSYEKL. V lost 1 base to trimming and J lost 4 bases; unmatched junction nucleotides: 3. This CDR3 comprises 15 residues. For the CDR3, the DNA is TGCGCCAGCAGCCAAGGGGACAGGGGCCCCTATGGCTACACCCTC. Residues: CASSQGDRGPYGYTL.

This clonotype occurred many times. CDR3 nucleotide sequence: TGTGCCAGCAGTGGGCGCGGGAGCCGGTACGAGCAGTACTTC. Protein product: CASSGRGSRYEQYF. The V and J genes are TRBV6-1 and TRBJ2-7; 7 positions agree with TRBD2. The CDR3 is made up of 14 amino acids. Germline V gives CDR1 MNHNS, CDR2 SASEGT. The trim removed 4 bases at V and 4 bases at J, leaving 7 bases unmatched.

This clonotype was found many times. The chain combines TRBV2 with TRBJ1-5, with a weak D call TRBD1 (5 bases). From germline, CDR1 is SNHLY and CDR2 FYNNEI. V was shortened by 7 bases and J by 4 bases, with 17 bases between the two germline ends. The CDR3 length is 15 residues. This CDR3 is CASTGNRQRNQPQHF. The DNA of the CDR3 is TGTGCCAGCACCGGGAATCGACAGAGAAATCAGCCCCAGCATTTT. The variable domain in full, with the rest retrieved from reference TRBV2 and TRBJ1-5, is EPEVTQTPSHQVTQMGQEVILRCVPISNHLYFYWYRQILGQKVEFLVSFYNNEISEKSEIFDDQFSVERPDGSNFTLKIRSTKLEDSAMYFCASTGNRQRNQPQHFGDGTRLSIL.

This clonotype was counted a few times. This chain uses TRBV10-3 with TRBJ2-3; 8 nucleotides match TRBD2. Germline V CDR1 and CDR2: ENHRY, SYGVKD. The CDR3 has 14 amino acids. With V trimmed by 6 bases and J by 5 bases, 7 bases remained unmatched. The CDR3 DNA is TGTGCCATCAGCCTCGGACTAGCTGAAGATACGCAGTATTTT. This gives the protein CAISLGLAEDTQYF.

The gene calls are TRBV7-2 and TRBJ2-3; D could derive from TRBD1 or TRBD2 (5 bases each). V lost 4 bases and J 1 base, leaving 18 bases between the germline ends. This CDR3 has 17 amino acids. CDR1 is SGHTA and CDR2 is FQGNSA in the germline V gene. Here the CDR3 reads CASSSSLPGPRTDTQYF. CDR3 nucleotides: TGTGCCAGCAGCTCTTCACTTCCGGGACCTCGCACAGATACGCAGTATTTT.

This clonotype has just a few counts. The gene calls are TRBV4-2 and TRBJ2-3; D is undetermined. Between the trimmed V and J ends, which lost 0 bases and 6 bases, there was a span of 13 bases. Germline V gene data show CDR1 as LGHNA and CDR2 as YNFKEQ. The CDR3 is 15 residues long. In nucleotides, the CDR3 is TGTGCCAGCAGCCAAGAGCGCTCCGATGGGGATACGCAGTATTTT. Protein product: CASSQERSDGDTQYF.

On this clonotype: A read error is possible here, since a much larger clone lies one base away. This chain links TRBV12-3 or TRBV12-4 with TRBJ1-5; TRBD1 matches at 7 bases. With V trimmed by 6 bases and J by 5 bases, 4 bases remained unmatched. This CDR3 is built from 13 residues. The CDR3 sequence: CASSITGDQPQHF. CDR3 in DNA: TGTGCCAGCAGCATCACAGGGGATCAGCCCCAGCATTTT.